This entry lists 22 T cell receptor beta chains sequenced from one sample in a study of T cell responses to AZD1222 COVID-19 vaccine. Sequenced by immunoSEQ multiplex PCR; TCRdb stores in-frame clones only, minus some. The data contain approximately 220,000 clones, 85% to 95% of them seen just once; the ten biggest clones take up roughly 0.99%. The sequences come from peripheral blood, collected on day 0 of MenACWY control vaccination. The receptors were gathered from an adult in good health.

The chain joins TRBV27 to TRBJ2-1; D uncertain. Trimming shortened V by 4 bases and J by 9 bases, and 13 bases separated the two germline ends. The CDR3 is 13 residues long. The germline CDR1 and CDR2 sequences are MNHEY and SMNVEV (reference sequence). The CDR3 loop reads CASSWAVGGEQFF. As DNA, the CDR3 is TGTGCCAGCAGTTGGGCTGTTGGCGGTGAGCAGTTCTTC.

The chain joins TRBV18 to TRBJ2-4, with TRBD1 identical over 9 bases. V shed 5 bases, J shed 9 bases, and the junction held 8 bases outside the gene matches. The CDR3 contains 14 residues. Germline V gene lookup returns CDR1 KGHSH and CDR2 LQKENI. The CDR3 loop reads CASSMDRGVGIQYF. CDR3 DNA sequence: TGTGCCAGCTCAATGGACAGGGGAGTCGGCATTCAGTACTTC.

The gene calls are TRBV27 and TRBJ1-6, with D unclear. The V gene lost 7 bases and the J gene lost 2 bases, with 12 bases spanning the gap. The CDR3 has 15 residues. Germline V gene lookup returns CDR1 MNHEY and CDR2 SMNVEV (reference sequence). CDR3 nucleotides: TGTGCCAGCAAAGTCCGGGCAGCCTATAATTCACCCCTCCACTTT. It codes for CASKVRAAYNSPLHF.

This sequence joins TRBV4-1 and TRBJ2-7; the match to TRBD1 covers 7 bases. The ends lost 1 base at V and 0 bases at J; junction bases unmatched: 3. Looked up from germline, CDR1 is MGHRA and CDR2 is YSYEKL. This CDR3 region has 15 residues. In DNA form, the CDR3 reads TGCGCCAGCAGCCAAGGAACAGGGGTCTCCTACGAGCAGTACTTC. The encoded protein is CASSQGTGVSYEQYF.

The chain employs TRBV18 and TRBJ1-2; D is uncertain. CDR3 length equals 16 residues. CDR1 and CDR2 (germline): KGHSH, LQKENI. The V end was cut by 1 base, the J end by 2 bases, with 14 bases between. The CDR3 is CASSPLSTPENYGYTF. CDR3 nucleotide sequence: TGTGCCAGCTCACCACTATCTACCCCGGAGAACTATGGCTACACCTTC. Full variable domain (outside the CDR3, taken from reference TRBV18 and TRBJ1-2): NAGVMQNPRHLVRRRGQEARLRCSPMKGHSHVYWYRQLPEEGLKFMVYLQKENIIDESGMPKERFSAEFPKEGPSILRIQQVVRGDSAAYFCASSPLSTPENYGYTFGSGTRLTVV.

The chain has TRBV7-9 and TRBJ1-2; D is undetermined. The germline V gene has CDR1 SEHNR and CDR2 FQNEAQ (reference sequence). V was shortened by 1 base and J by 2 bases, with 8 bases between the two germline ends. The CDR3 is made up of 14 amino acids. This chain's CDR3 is CASSLDLSNYGYTF. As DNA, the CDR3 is TGTGCCAGCAGCTTAGACCTTTCGAACTATGGCTACACCTTC.

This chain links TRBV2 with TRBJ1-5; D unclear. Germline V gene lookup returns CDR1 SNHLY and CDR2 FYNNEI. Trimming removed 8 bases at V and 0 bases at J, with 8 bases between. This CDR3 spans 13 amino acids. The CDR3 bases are TGTGCCAGCGGGCCAGTTAGCAATCAGCCCCAGCATTTT. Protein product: CASGPVSNQPQHF.

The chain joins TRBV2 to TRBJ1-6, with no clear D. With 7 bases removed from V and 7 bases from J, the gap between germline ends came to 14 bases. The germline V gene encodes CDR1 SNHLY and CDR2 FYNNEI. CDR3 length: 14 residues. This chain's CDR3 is CASKESILNSPLHF. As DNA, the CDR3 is TGTGCCAGCAAAGAGTCAATTCTCAATTCACCCCTCCACTTT.

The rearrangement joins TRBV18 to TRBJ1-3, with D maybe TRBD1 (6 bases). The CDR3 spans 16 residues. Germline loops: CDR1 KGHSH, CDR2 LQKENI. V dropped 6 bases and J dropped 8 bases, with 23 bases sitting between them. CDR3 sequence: CASSGISSGAADTIYF. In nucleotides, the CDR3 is TGTGCCAGCTCTGGAATTTCGTCAGGGGCCGCGGACACCATATATTTT.

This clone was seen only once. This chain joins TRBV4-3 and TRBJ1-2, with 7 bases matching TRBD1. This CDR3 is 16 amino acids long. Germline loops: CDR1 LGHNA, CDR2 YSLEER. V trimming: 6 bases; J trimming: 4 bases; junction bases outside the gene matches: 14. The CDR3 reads CASSQALGTDLYGYTF. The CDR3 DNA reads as TGCGCCAGCAGTCAGGCCCTTGGGACAGACCTCTATGGCTACACCTTC.

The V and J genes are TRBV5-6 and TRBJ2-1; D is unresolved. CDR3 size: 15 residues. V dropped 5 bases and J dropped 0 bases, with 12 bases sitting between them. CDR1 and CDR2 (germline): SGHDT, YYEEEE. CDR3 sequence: CASRWAVSSYNEQFF. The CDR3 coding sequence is TGTGCCAGCAGATGGGCCGTAAGCTCCTACAATGAGCAGTTCTTC.

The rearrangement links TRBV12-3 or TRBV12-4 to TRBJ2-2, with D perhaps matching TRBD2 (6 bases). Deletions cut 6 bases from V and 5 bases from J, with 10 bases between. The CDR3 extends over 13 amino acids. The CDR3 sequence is CASRRGGTGELFF. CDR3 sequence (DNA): TGTGCCAGCAGGAGAGGAGGGACCGGGGAGCTGTTTTTT.

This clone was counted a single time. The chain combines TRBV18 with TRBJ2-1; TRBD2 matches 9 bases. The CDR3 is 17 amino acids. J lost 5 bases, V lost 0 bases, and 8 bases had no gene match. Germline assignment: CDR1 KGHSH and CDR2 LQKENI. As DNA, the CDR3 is TGTGCCAGCTCACCACCGGGGGGTTTAGCGGGGGACAATGAGCAGTTCTTC. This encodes CASSPPGGLAGDNEQFF.

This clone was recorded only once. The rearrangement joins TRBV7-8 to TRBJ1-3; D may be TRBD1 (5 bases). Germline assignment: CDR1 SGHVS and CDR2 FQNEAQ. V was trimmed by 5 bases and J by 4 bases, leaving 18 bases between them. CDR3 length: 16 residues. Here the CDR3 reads CASSPTGAQGGNTIYF. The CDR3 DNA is TGTGCCAGCAGCCCGACTGGGGCGCAGGGAGGAAACACCATATATTTT.

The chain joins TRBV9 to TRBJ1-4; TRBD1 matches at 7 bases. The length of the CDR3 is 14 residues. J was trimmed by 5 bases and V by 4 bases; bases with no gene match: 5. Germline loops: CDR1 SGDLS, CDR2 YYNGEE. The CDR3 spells CASSRDSGNEKLFF. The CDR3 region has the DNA TGTGCCAGCAGCCGGGACAGTGGGAATGAAAAACTGTTTTTT.

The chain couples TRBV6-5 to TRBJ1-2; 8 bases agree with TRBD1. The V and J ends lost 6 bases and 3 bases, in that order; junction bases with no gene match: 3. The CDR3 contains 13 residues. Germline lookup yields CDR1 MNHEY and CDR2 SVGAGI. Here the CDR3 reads CASSLTGDYGYTF. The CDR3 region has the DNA TGTGCCAGCAGCCTGACAGGGGACTATGGCTACACCTTC.

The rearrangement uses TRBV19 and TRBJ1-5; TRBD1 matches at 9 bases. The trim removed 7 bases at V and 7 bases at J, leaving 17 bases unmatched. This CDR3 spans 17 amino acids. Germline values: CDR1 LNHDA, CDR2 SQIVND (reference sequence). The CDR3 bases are TGTGCCAGTAACGACCGGCCCGGGACAGGGTCGGGACAGCCCCAGCATTTT. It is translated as CASNDRPGTGSGQPQHF.

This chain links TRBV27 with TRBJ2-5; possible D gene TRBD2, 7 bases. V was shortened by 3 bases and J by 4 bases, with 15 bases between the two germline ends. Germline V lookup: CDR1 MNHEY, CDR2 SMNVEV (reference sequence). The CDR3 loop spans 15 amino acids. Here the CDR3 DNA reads TGTGCCAGCAGTTTGGGGGGGACACCGGTAGAGACCCAGTACTTC. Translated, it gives CASSLGGTPVETQYF.

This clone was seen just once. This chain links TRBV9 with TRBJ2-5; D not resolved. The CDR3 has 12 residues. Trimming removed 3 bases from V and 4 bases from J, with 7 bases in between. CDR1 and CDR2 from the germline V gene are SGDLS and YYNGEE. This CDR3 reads CASSASSETQYF. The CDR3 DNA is TGTGCCAGCAGCGCCTCATCAGAGACCCAGTACTTC.

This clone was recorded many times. The CDR3 DNA follows: TGTGCCAGCAGTGGAGGGGACCATCGAGACACCGGGGAGCTGTTTTTT. The encoded protein is CASSGGDHRDTGELFF. The J gene is TRBJ2-2, the V gene TRBV14; weak D call: TRBD2 (6 bases). This CDR3 comprises 16 residues. Germline loops: CDR1 SGHDN, CDR2 FVKESK. Trimming shortened V by 6 bases and J by 3 bases, and 17 bases separated the two germline ends.

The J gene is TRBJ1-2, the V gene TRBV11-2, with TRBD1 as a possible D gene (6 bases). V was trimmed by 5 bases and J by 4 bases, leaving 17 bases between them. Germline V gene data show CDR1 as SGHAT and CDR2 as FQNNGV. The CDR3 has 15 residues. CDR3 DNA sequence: TGTGCCAGCAGCGCCAACAGGGATCGTATCTATGGCTACACCTTC. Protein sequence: CASSANRDRIYGYTF.

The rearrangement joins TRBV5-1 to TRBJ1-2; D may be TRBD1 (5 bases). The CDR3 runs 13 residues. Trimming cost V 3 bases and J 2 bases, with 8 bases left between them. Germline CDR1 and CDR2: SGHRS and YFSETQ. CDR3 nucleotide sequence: TGCGCCAGCAGCTGGGACCCGAACTATGGCTACACCTTC. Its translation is CASSWDPNYGYTF.